One and the same sample provided the 14 T cell receptor beta chains below, sequenced in a study of blood T cell repertoires in COVID-19. Clones were sequenced by immunoSEQ multiplex PCR, and TCRdb holds only the in-frame ones, with some missing. Here the sample spans about 120,000 clones, 83% being singletons. The sequenced sample consisted of peripheral blood. These receptors originate from a man aged 80 or over with active or convalescent COVID-19.

The chain uses TRBV7-8 and TRBJ2-5; D perhaps matches TRBD2 (7 bases). V lost 3 bases and J 2 bases, leaving 13 bases between the germline ends. Germline V gives CDR1 SGHVS, CDR2 FQNEAQ. CDR3 length: 15 residues. CDR3 in amino acids: CASSLYGGAQETQYF. Here the CDR3 DNA reads TGTGCCAGCAGCTTGTATGGGGGGGCACAAGAGACCCAGTACTTC.

The chain joins TRBV4-3 to TRBJ2-6; a weak D match, TRBD1 (5 bases). Trimming cost V 2 bases and J 4 bases, with 12 bases left between them. CDR3 length equals 16 residues. Germline lookup yields CDR1 LGHNA and CDR2 YSLEER. The CDR3 sequence is CASSQWAQGGANVLTF. The CDR3 coding sequence is TGCGCCAGCAGCCAATGGGCGCAGGGAGGGGCCAACGTCCTGACTTTC.

V is TRBV7-9 and J is TRBJ2-3; tentative D call: TRBD1 (6 bases). CDR1 is SEHNR, CDR2 FQNEAQ, per germline (reference sequence). This CDR3 has 16 residues. V was clipped by 2 bases and J by 2 bases, with 14 bases between them. The CDR3 DNA reads TGTGCCAGCAGCTTATTCGCCCAGGGGTACACAGATACGCAGTATTTT. This sequence encodes CASSLFAQGYTDTQYF.

The chain combines TRBV19 with TRBJ2-7, with 10 bases identical to TRBD1. The CDR3 totals 14 residues. Germline CDR1 and CDR2: LNHDA and SQIVND (reference sequence). The J segment lost 2 bases and the V segment lost 6 bases, leaving 4 bases of the junction unmatched. The CDR3 sequence is CASRSTGGTYEQYF. DNA for the CDR3: TGTGCCAGTAGGTCGACAGGGGGCACCTACGAGCAGTACTTC.

V and J are TRBV5-1 and TRBJ2-3; 14 nucleotides align to TRBD2. The germline V gene encodes CDR1 SGHRS and CDR2 YFSETQ. Germline trimming cut 4 bases from V and 0 bases from J; bases unmatched to any gene: 7. The CDR3 sequence is 18 residues long. For the CDR3, the DNA is TGCGCCAGCAGCCCTGGACTAGCGGGGGGCCTGAGCACAGATACGCAGTATTTT. It is translated as CASSPGLAGGLSTDTQYF.

V gene TRBV5-5 combines with J gene TRBJ2-3; 7 bases match TRBD2. Unmatched junction bases numbered 8, after V lost 3 bases and J lost 1 base. Germline V gene lookup returns CDR1 SGHKS and CDR2 YYEKEE (reference sequence). This CDR3 has 16 residues. This CDR3 reads CASSSTGTTRTDTQYF. The CDR3 DNA reads as TGTGCCAGCAGCTCAACCGGGACTACTCGCACAGATACGCAGTATTTT. The full variable domain, rest sourced from reference TRBV5-5 and TRBJ2-3, is DAGVTQSPTHLIKTRGQQVTLRCSPISGHKSVSWYQQVLGQGPQFIFQYYEKEERGRGNFPDRFSARQFPNYSSELNVNALLLGDSALYLCASSSTGTTRTDTQYFGPGTRLTVL.

The J gene is TRBJ2-2, the V gene TRBV4-3, with TRBD1 as a possible D gene (6 bases). Germline V gives CDR1 LGHNA, CDR2 YSLEER. The CDR3 totals 18 residues. Trimming cost V 0 bases and J 2 bases, with 16 bases left between them. The CDR3 sequence: CASSQEATGPINTGELFF. The CDR3 coding sequence is TGCGCCAGCAGCCAAGAGGCCACAGGGCCAATAAACACCGGGGAGCTGTTTTTT.

The genes are TRBV7-2 and TRBJ1-1, with TRBD1 matching over 7 bases. In germline, CDR1 is SGHTA, CDR2 FQGNSA. V was pared by 5 bases and J by 0 bases, with 9 bases of the junction left unmatched. The CDR3 is 16 amino acids. The CDR3 protein is CASSPVGQPMNTEAFF. Written as DNA, the CDR3 is TGTGCCAGCAGCCCCGTGGGACAGCCTATGAACACTGAAGCTTTCTTT.

This rearrangement joins TRBV6-5 to TRBJ2-6; D is uncertain. This CDR3 region has 16 residues. Trimming pared 2 bases from V and 1 base from J, leaving 9 bases between. The germline V gene encodes CDR1 MNHEY and CDR2 SVGAGI. CDR3 amino acids: CASSYPGTSGANVLTF. In DNA form, the CDR3 reads TGTGCCAGCAGTTACCCGGGTACTTCTGGGGCCAACGTCCTGACTTTC.

This clone appeared a few times. The chain uses TRBV10-3 and TRBJ1-2; 7 bases are a match to TRBD1. CDR3 size: 14 residues. Germline values: CDR1 ENHRY, CDR2 SYGVKD. V dropped 6 bases and J dropped 3; count of bases not matched to a gene: 7. CDR3 in amino acids: CAIRSQGRDYGYTF. CDR3 DNA: TGTGCCATCAGATCACAGGGGCGGGACTATGGCTACACCTTC.

The chain carries TRBV29-1 and TRBJ2-2, with no clear D. The germline V and J ends were trimmed by 1 base and 3 bases, with 6 bases remaining between them. Germline V CDR1 and CDR2: SQVTM, ANQGSEA. This CDR3 comprises 13 residues. CDR3 DNA sequence: TGCAGCGTTGAAGTGTCAGACACCGGGGAGCTGTTTTTT. Protein: CSVEVSDTGELFF.

The chain recombines TRBV19 with TRBJ1-2; D is ambiguous. The CDR3 covers 14 residues. Trimming removed 3 bases from V and 4 bases from J, with 12 bases in between. Germline loops: CDR1 LNHDA, CDR2 SQIVND (reference sequence). The CDR3 reads CASSIRGKPYGYTF. The CDR3, as DNA: TGTGCCAGTAGTATTCGCGGAAAACCCTATGGCTACACCTTC.

V and J are TRBV19 and TRBJ2-3; 7 nucleotides line up with TRBD1. Per the germline V gene, CDR1 is LNHDA and CDR2 is SQIVND (reference sequence). The CDR3 is 16 amino acids. V lost 6 bases and J lost 1; bases outside the gene matches: 10. The CDR3 reads CASSLRQGMGTDTQYF. The DNA for the CDR3 is TGTGCCAGTAGCCTAAGACAGGGAATGGGCACAGATACGCAGTATTTT.

V and J are TRBV19 and TRBJ1-6; TRBD1 is a possible D gene (6 bases). CDR1 and CDR2 (germline): LNHDA, SQIVND (reference sequence). The CDR3 has 14 amino acids. V lost 6 bases and J lost 7, with 13 bases in between. This CDR3 reads CASRPTGNNSPLHF. CDR3 DNA: TGTGCCAGTAGGCCAACAGGGAACAATTCACCCCTCCACTTT.